This is a list of T cell receptor beta chains from one sample in a study of beta chain features in type 1 diabetes. Using immunoSEQ multiplex PCR, the repertoire was profiled, and TCRdb retains in-frame clones only, with some absent. The sample carries hundreds of thousands of clones, roughly an eighth recorded once. The sample comprised naive CD4+ T cells from blood. The receptors come from a man younger than 30 with type 1 diabetes. Each CDR3 is given with its conserved first and last residue. The D gene is left open where the match is weak. Not all rows give a size; the values are once, few, many and, for expanded clones, a class.

CDR3aa,v_gene,d_gene,abundance,j_gene
CASSRSLGETETQYF,TRBV7-9,.,.,TRBJ2-5
CAWSVQAGSDEQYF,TRBV30,TRBD2,.,TRBJ2-7
CASRREDLWSDTQYF,TRBV7-9,.,.,TRBJ2-3
CAWSSFGSANYGYTF,TRBV30,.,few,TRBJ1-2
CASSPPSNGRYEQYF,TRBV18,.,.,TRBJ2-7
CASSLRPGLAQETQYF,TRBV7-9,TRBD2,few,TRBJ2-5
CASRGGPHSSYEQYF,TRBV23-1,.,.,TRBJ2-7
CASSPRLAGPYNEQFF,TRBV27,TRBD2,.,TRBJ2-1
CASSLAVKETQYF,TRBV9,.,.,TRBJ2-5
CAWSLAGISGANVLTF,TRBV30,.,few,TRBJ2-6
CAISESDRQETQYF,TRBV10-3,TRBD1,.,TRBJ2-5
CASSQDQSTDTQYF,TRBV4-2,.,few,TRBJ2-3
CASSVVGQGWQFF,TRBV9,TRBD1,.,TRBJ2-1
CACGNVAKNIQYF,TRBV30,.,.,TRBJ2-4
CASSQGLAHQETQYF,TRBV4-2,.,.,TRBJ2-5